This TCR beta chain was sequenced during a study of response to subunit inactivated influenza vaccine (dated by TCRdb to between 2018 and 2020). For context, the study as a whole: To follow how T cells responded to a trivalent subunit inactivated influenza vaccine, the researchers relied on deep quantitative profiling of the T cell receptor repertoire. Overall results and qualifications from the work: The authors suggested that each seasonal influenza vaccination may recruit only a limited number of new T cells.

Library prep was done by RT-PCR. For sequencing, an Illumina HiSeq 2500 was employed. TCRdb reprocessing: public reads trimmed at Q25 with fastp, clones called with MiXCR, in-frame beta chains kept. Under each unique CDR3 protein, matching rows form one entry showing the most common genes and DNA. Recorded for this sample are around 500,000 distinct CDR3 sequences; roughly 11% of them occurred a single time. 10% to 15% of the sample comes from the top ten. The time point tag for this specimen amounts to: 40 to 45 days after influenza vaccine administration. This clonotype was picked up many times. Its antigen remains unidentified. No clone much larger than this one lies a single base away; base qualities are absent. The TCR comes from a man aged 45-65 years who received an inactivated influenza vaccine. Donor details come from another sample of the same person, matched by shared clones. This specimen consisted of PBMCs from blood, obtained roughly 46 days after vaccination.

The nucleotides are TGTGCCACCAGTGATACCGGACTAGCGGGAGGACCTTGGGAATACAATGAGCAGTTCTTC. It encodes CATSDTGLAGGPWEYNEQFF. The chain is assembled from TRBV24-1 and TRBJ2-1; the junction holds 14 bases that match TRBD2. Trimming takes 3 bases off V and 4 bases off J; junction bases not matched to a gene: 13. The cysteine opens and the phenylalanine closes a CDR3 of 20 amino acids. Only the CDR3 DNA is retained, 60 bases long and in frame from the first base. For CDR1 and CDR2, the germline V gene lists KGHDR and SFDVKD.